The clone carrying this TCR beta chain was observed a few times. Its specificity is unknown. Other DNA sequences in this specimen translate into the identical CDR3. Isolated RNA was reverse transcribed into cDNA used as the sequencing template. Sequencing was performed with immunoSEQ multiplex PCR; in TCRdb, only in-frame clones are kept and a portion is missing. The sample includes 250,000 or so clones, less than 80% seen only once; the top ten take about 1.3%. This sample was taken from a study of CD8+ T cells in alopecia areata. General study results and limits: Clonality in lesional scalp, especially alopecia totalis/universalis, exceeded that of normal scalp.

This CDR3 has 13 residues. V dropped 6 bases and J dropped 4 bases, with 12 bases sitting between them. Germline V lookup: CDR1 MNHEY, CDR2 SVGAGI. This clonotype was obtained from a human donor with alopecia areata. The chain uses TRBV6-5 and TRBJ1-1; D gene ambiguous. Specimen: CD4+ T cells sorted from blood, collected at week 0. CDR3 amino acids: CASRNAGGTEAFF. DNA of the CDR3: TGTGCCAGCAGAAACGCGGGAGGCACTGAAGCTTTCTTT.